This is a list of T cell receptor beta chains from one sample in a study of OX40 agonist ivuxolimab in advanced cancers. Assay used: immunoSEQ multiplex PCR; TCRdb lists only in-frame clones, some missing. The sample holds 65,000 to 80,000 clones, about 90% seen once. This specimen was CD4+ or CD8+ T cells sorted from blood, taken in a trial of the OX40 agonist ivuxolimab. The receptor set was obtained from an adult with an advanced solid tumor such as melanoma, head and neck, liver or kidney cancer. Each CDR3 is given with its conserved first and last residue. D genes are given only for firm matches. Not every row has a clone size; where given, it reads once, few, many or a size class.

>TRBV6-1|.|TRBJ2-7|.
TGTGCCAGCAGTGCCCGGGACGCGAGCTCCTACGAGCAGTACTTC
CASSARDASSYEQYF
>TRBV6-5|TRBD1|TRBJ2-7|.
TGTGCCAGCAGTAAACAGGGGATCAACGAGCAGTACTTC
CASSKQGINEQYF
>TRBV7-9|TRBD1|TRBJ1-1|.
TGTGCCAGCAGCTCCGGGACAGGGGGATTTAGCACTGAAGCTTTCTTT
CASSSGTGGFSTEAFF
>TRBV30|TRBD2|TRBJ2-7|.
TGTGCCTGGAGTGTATGGTTATTAGGGACTAGCGGCACCTACGAGCAGTACTTC
CAWSVWLLGTSGTYEQYF
>TRBV12-5|.|TRBJ2-5|once
TGTGCTAGTGGTTTGGTAAATGTGGAGACCCAGTACTTC
CASGLVNVETQYF
>TRBV2|TRBD1|TRBJ1-2|.
TGTGCCAGCAGACCGGGACAGGGCCTGGGGGGCTACACCTTC
CASRPGQGLGGYTF
>TRBV28|TRBD2|TRBJ2-7|.
TGTGCCAGCAAGGGAGGGACTGGAAACTACGAGCAGTACTTC
CASKGGTGNYEQYF
>TRBV2|TRBD2|TRBJ2-3|.
TGTGCCAGCAGGACACTAGCGGGAGCAGATACGCAGTATTTT
CASRTLAGADTQYF
>TRBV28|.|TRBJ2-1|.
TGTGCCAGCAGCCTAGGGCTAGCCTGGAATGAGCAGTTCTTC
CASSLGLAWNEQFF
>TRBV9|TRBD1|TRBJ1-2|.
TGTGCCAGCAGCGAAGGGACAGGGGGAGTCTATGGCTACACCTTC
CASSEGTGGVYGYTF
>TRBV7-9|TRBD2|TRBJ2-3|.
TGTGCCAGCAGCTTATCGGGAGGTTTCACAGATACGCAGTATTTT
CASSLSGGFTDTQYF
>TRBV7-2|TRBD2|TRBJ2-5|.
TGTGCCAGCAGCGGGTTACTAGCGGGAGTAGGAGAGACCCAGTACTTC
CASSGLLAGVGETQYF
>TRBV4-2|.|TRBJ2-1|.
TGTGCCAGCAGCCAAGATAACCAGGGATGGTACAATGAGCAGTTCTTC
CASSQDNQGWYNEQFF
>TRBV27|TRBD1|TRBJ1-2|once
TGTGCCAGCAGTACCCGACAGGGTAACTATGGCTACACCTTC
CASSTRQGNYGYTF
>TRBV19|.|TRBJ1-5|.
TGTGCCAGTAGATCCGCTGTTGCCGATAGCAATCAGCCCCAGCATTTT
CASRSAVADSNQPQHF
>TRBV2|TRBD2|TRBJ2-7|.
TGTGCCAGCAGTGAAAGTTTGGCTAGCGGGAGTAGGGAGCAGTACTTC
CASSESLASGSREQYF
>TRBV5-1|.|TRBJ2-3|.
TGCGCCAGCTCTAGCCGCACAGATACGCAGTATTTT
CASSSRTDTQYF
>TRBV6-5|.|TRBJ1-5|.
TGTGCCAGCCGATCGGGGGGCAATAGCAATCAGCCCCAGCATTTT
CASRSGGNSNQPQHF
>TRBV6-5|.|TRBJ2-7|.
TGTGCCAGCAGGCGGGGCTACGAGCAGTACTTC
CASRRGYEQYF
>TRBV18|TRBD1|TRBJ1-1|.
TGTGCCAGCTCACCGAACAGGGGAGCAGGGACTGAAGCTTTCTTT
CASSPNRGAGTEAFF
>TRBV4-2|.|TRBJ2-3|.
TGTGCCAGCAGCCAAGGATACGGACCGGCAGTGAGCACAGATACGCAGTATTTT
CASSQGYGPAVSTDTQYF
>TRBV4-3|.|TRBJ1-5|.
TGCGCCAGCAGCCAAGGTCGGACATCAAGGCAGCCCCAGCATTTT
CASSQGRTSRQPQHF
>TRBV11-3|TRBD2|TRBJ2-2|.
TGTGCCAGCAGCTTAGTGGTGGTAGCGGGGCCCGGGGAGCTGTTTTTT
CASSLVVVAGPGELFF
>TRBV5-1|TRBD1|TRBJ2-3|.
TGCGCCAGCAGCCTGGGACAGATACCGAGCACAGATACGCAGTATTTT
CASSLGQIPSTDTQYF
>TRBV7-9|.|TRBJ2-3|.
TGTGCCAGCAGCTTAACCCTTTCTACAGATACGCAGTATTTT
CASSLTLSTDTQYF
>TRBV30|.|TRBJ1-5|.
TGTGCCTGGAGTGATTGGGCCAGCAATCAGCCCCAGCATTTT
CAWSDWASNQPQHF
>TRBV2|.|TRBJ2-1|.
TGTGCCAGCAGCACGGACGGTTCCTACAATGAGCAGTTCTTC
CASSTDGSYNEQFF
>TRBV5-5|TRBD1|TRBJ1-2|.
TGTGCCAGCAGCTTGGCCGGGACAGGATTAAACTATGGCTACACCTTC
CASSLAGTGLNYGYTF
>TRBV7-2|.|TRBJ1-5|.
TGTGCCAGCAGCTTAGAGGGGGGGTTCAATCAGCCCCAGCATTTT
CASSLEGGFNQPQHF
>TRBV19|TRBD2|TRBJ2-5|.
TGTGCCAGTACCGCTAGCGGGACTCAAGAGACCCAGTACTTC
CASTASGTQETQYF
>TRBV4-2|TRBD1|TRBJ2-2|.
TGTGCCAGCAGCCAAGAGGACAGGGTCACCGGGGAGCTGTTTTTT
CASSQEDRVTGELFF
>TRBV6-1|TRBD1|TRBJ2-3|once
TGTGCCAGCACTGAGACAGGGGGGGCCACAGATACGCAGTATTTT
CASTETGGATDTQYF
>TRBV5-4|.|TRBJ1-1|.
TGTGCCAGCAGCTTACAGGGAACTCTGAACACTGAAGCTTTCTTT
CASSLQGTLNTEAFF
>TRBV11-2|TRBD1|TRBJ2-7|few
TGTGCCAGCAGTCACTATTACAGGGGTAAAAACGAGCAGTACTTC
CASSHYYRGKNEQYF
>TRBV4-2|.|TRBJ1-4|.
TGTGCCAGCAGCCATTTAGGGGAAGAGAATGAAAAACTGTTTTTT
CASSHLGEENEKLFF
>TRBV19|.|TRBJ2-1|once
TGTGCCAGTTCTGGCAGAACTAGCTCCTACAATGAGCAGTTCTTC
CASSGRTSSYNEQFF
>TRBV6-5|.|TRBJ1-6|.
TGTGCCAGCAGTCGCGAGGGGGTTAATTCACCCCTCCACTTT
CASSREGVNSPLHF
>TRBV7-7|.|TRBJ2-5|.
TGTGCTAGCAGCTTAGTGGTCGGGAGTTTAGAGACCCAGTACTTC
CASSLVVGSLETQYF
>TRBV18|TRBD1|TRBJ1-5|.
TGTGCCAGCTCACCAAGGGACAGCGAGGGAAATCAGCCCCAGCATTTT
CASSPRDSEGNQPQHF
>TRBV7-8|.|TRBJ1-1|.
TGTGCCAGCAGTTCCCGTTGGGGGTTGTGCTTCTTT
CASSSRWGLCFF
>TRBV5-1|.|TRBJ2-2|.
TGCGCCAGCAGCTTGGTAAGGGTATCTGGCGGGGAGCTGTTTTTT
CASSLVRVSGGELFF
>TRBV19|.|TRBJ1-2|.
TGTGCCAGTAGTGATCCCCAGGGACAACCATTTTATGGCTACACCTTC
CASSDPQGQPFYGYTF
>TRBV5-8|.|TRBJ1-2|few
TGTGCCAGCAGCTTCTCCCTCGTGACCTTC
CASSFSLVTF
>TRBV14|.|TRBJ1-1|few
TGTGCCAGCAGCCCTCAGGGGACCACTGAAGCTTTCTTT
CASSPQGTTEAFF
>TRBV21-1|.|TRBJ2-4|.
TGTGCCAGCAGCCGTTTACGGATACTAGCAGCAAGAGTTGGGAACAAAAACATTCAGTACTTC
CASSRLRILAARVGNKNIQYF
>TRBV9|TRBD1|TRBJ2-3|.
TGTGCCAGCAGCCCCCGGACAGGGGGACCAGATACGCAGTATTTT
CASSPRTGGPDTQYF
>TRBV5-1|.|TRBJ2-2|.
TGCGCCAGCAGCTTGGAAGGCAGGGTAGACACCGGGGAGCTGTTTTTT
CASSLEGRVDTGELFF
>TRBV6-1|.|TRBJ1-3|.
TGTGCCAGCAGTGATAACTTACCGGGGCGCTCTGGAAACACCATATATTTT
CASSDNLPGRSGNTIYF
>TRBV2|.|TRBJ2-1|.
TGTGCCAGCAGCGACGCTTACAATGAGCAGTTCTTC
CASSDAYNEQFF
>TRBV30|TRBD1|TRBJ1-5|.
TGTGCCTGGAGTGTGCCTGGGACAGGGAGTCAGCCCCAGCATTTT
CAWSVPGTGSQPQHF
>TRBV19|.|TRBJ1-5|.
TGTGCCAGTAGGATCAGGGCAGCTATCAATCAGCCCCAGCATTTT
CASRIRAAINQPQHF
>TRBV4-2|.|TRBJ2-2|.
TGTGCCAGCAGCCAAGTTCCCGGGGAGCTGTTTTTT
CASSQVPGELFF
>TRBV6-1|TRBD1|TRBJ2-2|.
TGTGCCAGCATTCTGACAGGGGCGAACACCGGGGAGCTGTTTTTT
CASILTGANTGELFF
>TRBV5-1|.|TRBJ2-7|few
TGCGCCAGCAGCTCAGGACTGGCCAGCTCCTACGAGCAGTACTTC
CASSSGLASSYEQYF
>TRBV30|TRBD2|TRBJ2-7|.
TGTGCCTGGAGCCCCCCCGGGGGGGAATATGCCTACGAGCAGTACTTC
CAWSPPGGEYAYEQYF
>TRBV11-2|.|TRBJ2-5|.
TGTGCCAGCAGCTTAGGGGTGGGAACTCAGGAGACCCAGTACTTC
CASSLGVGTQETQYF
>TRBV11-3|TRBD1|TRBJ1-1|.
TGTGCCAGCAGCTCAGATCGACAGGGAATGAACACTGAAGCTTTCTTT
CASSSDRQGMNTEAFF